This T cell receptor beta chain came from a study of blood T cell repertoires in COVID-19. Study summary: The origin of the acute and convalescent COVID-19 samples was the United States, Italy and Spain. PBMCs, B-cell-depleted T cells, or T cells provided the cDNA or gDNA that made up the material.

Seattle participants joined during active infection and were tracked over time. Original methodology: Researchers report that nucleated cell counts were estimated from reference gene primer amplification. TCRdb's table, derived via immunoSEQ multiplex PCR, lists solely in-frame clones and lacks some. That table supplies the V and J calls and clone size; D and trimming were determined from the DNA. The table includes about 160,000 clones, roughly 89% detected once. Germline V gives CDR1 LGHDT, CDR2 YNNKEL (reference sequence). The V end was cut by 3 bases, the J end by 5 bases, with 14 bases between. This CDR3 contains 15 residues.

Sequencing input: peripheral blood. This chain connects TRBV3-1 (or the pseudogene TRBV3-2) to TRBJ1-3; D not resolved. The receptor comes from a woman aged 70 to 79 with COVID-19, enrolled during active disease. Here the CDR3 reads CASSQPGPPRNTIYF. The CDR3 bases are TGTGCCAGCAGCCAGCCGGGTCCCCCCCGAAACACCATATATTTT.